What follows are 18 T cell receptor beta chains derived from one specimen sequenced in a study of T cells after yellow fever vaccination. One entry per CDR3 protein results from TCRdb running MiXCR on the 5' RACE reads. Here the sample spans 110,000 to 150,000 distinct CDR3 sequences, under 7% being singletons. Sample: CD4+ T cells sorted from PBMCs, taken 10 days after the yellow fever booster vaccination. These TCRs come from a man aged 25 to 40 who received the YFV17D yellow fever vaccine.

Many counts were recorded for this clonotype. The chain has TRBV28 and TRBJ2-7; tentatively, D is TRBD1 or TRBD2 (5 bases each). Trimming took 5 bases from V and 6 from J, leaving 14 bases between them. CDR1 is MDHEN and CDR2 is SYDVKM in the germline V gene. The CDR3 totals 13 residues. This chain's CDR3 is CASSPNLRGEQYF. DNA of the CDR3: TGTGCCAGCAGTCCCAACCTGAGGGGCGAGCAGTACTTC.

This clonotype has ten or more counts. The chain is built from TRBV29-1 and TRBJ2-3; TRBD2 might be the D (6 bases). V was cut by 3 bases and J by 3 bases, with 7 bases left in between. The germline gives CDR1 SQVTM, CDR2 ANQGSEA. The CDR3 covers 12 residues. CDR3 protein: CSVDLATDTQYF. In DNA form, the CDR3 reads TGCAGCGTTGACCTAGCGACAGATACGCAGTATTTT.

This clonotype has at least ten counts. This chain links TRBV20-1 with TRBJ1-1, with 9 positions matching TRBD1. J gave up 3 bases and V 0 bases, and 11 bases lay outside the gene matches. This CDR3 is 17 amino acids long. Germline V gene lookup returns CDR1 DFQATT and CDR2 SNEGSKA (reference sequence). This CDR3 is CSARDLRDRVRDTEAFF. CDR3 sequence (DNA): TGCAGTGCTAGAGATCTACGGGACAGGGTACGGGACACTGAAGCTTTCTTT.

The sample holds many counts of this clonotype. The chain recombines TRBV29-1 with TRBJ2-1; D might be TRBD2 (7 bases). The V gene lost 4 bases and the J gene lost 10 bases, with 14 bases spanning the gap. CDR1 and CDR2 from the germline V gene are SQVTM and ANQGSEA. The CDR3 runs to 12 residues. CDR3 sequence reads: CSVVMGGREQFF. The CDR3 DNA reads TGCAGCGTTGTGATGGGGGGGCGGGAGCAGTTCTTC.

This clonotype was detected ten times or more. The rearrangement joins TRBV12-3 or TRBV12-4 to TRBJ1-5; the D is unclear. CDR3 length equals 15 residues. The ends were cut back, 1 base at V and 1 base at J, with 8 bases in the middle. The CDR3 DNA is TGTGCCAGCAGTTTAGGGGGTGACAGCAATCAGCCCCAGCATTTT. Its protein is CASSLGGDSNQPQHF.

This chain joins TRBV12-3 or TRBV12-4 and TRBJ2-1; 9 bases are a match to TRBD2. The V gene end was trimmed by 6 bases and the J gene end by 9 bases; junction bases not matched to a gene: 12. The CDR3 is 15 amino acids. The CDR3 reads CASRALASGIGEQFF. The DNA for the CDR3 is TGTGCCAGCAGGGCCCTGGCTAGCGGGATTGGTGAGCAGTTCTTC.

There are many counts of this clonotype. CDR3 sequence reads: CASSSRTSSVEQYF. CDR3 nucleotide sequence: TGTGCCAGCAGCTCCAGGACTAGCAGCGTCGAGCAGTACTTC. The rearrangement uses TRBV7-2 and TRBJ2-7, with 8 bases fitting TRBD2. V was pared by 4 bases and J by 6 bases, with 8 bases of the junction left unmatched. The CDR3 is 14 residues long. The V gene's germline CDR1 is SGHTA and CDR2 FQGNSA.

This clonotype appeared a few times. This chain links TRBV5-4 with TRBJ2-2; D possibly corresponds to TRBD1 (6 bases). CDR3 length: 13 residues. The germline V gene encodes CDR1 SGHNT and CDR2 YYREEE (reference sequence). Trimming shortened V by 4 bases and J by 7 bases, and 11 bases separated the two germline ends. The CDR3 loop reads CASSKDSVGELFF. The CDR3 DNA is TGTGCCAGCAGCAAGGACAGCGTCGGGGAGCTGTTTTTT.

There are many counts of this clonotype. The CDR3 DNA reads as TGTGCCAGCAGCCTCCGACTAGCATCAAATGAGCAGTTCTTC. Protein product: CASSLRLASNEQFF. This sequence joins TRBV14 and TRBJ2-1, with 7 positions matching TRBD2. The CDR3 has 14 amino acids. Germline values: CDR1 SGHDN, CDR2 FVKESK. Trimming took 4 bases from V and 7 from J; bases not matched to a gene: 7.

Ten or more counts support this clonotype. The chain has TRBV29-1 and TRBJ1-5; the D gene is possibly TRBD1 (5 bases). The CDR3 contains 13 residues. Between the trimmed V and J ends, which lost 7 bases and 8 bases, there was a span of 18 bases. The V gene's germline CDR1 is SQVTM and CDR2 ANQGSEA. The CDR3, as DNA: TGCAGCGCGACCGGACAACAAGGGGAGCCCCAGCATTTT. This encodes CSATGQQGEPQHF.

In this sample, this clonotype turned up many times. This sequence joins TRBV20-1 and TRBJ2-1; D unresolved. Trimming cost V 6 bases and J 3 bases, with 9 bases left between them. The CDR3 is 12 residues long. In germline, CDR1 is DFQATT, CDR2 SNEGSKA (reference sequence). CDR3 bases: TGCAGTGCCCGCTACAACTACAATGAGCAGTTCTTC. Translation gives CSARYNYNEQFF.

This clonotype was detected ten times or more. The rearrangement uses TRBV5-1 and TRBJ2-5; TRBD1 aligns across 7 bases. The CDR3 extends over 16 amino acids. V was pared by 5 bases and J by 1 base, with 11 bases of the junction left unmatched. Germline-derived CDR1 and CDR2 are SGHRS and YFSETQ. CDR3 DNA sequence: TGCGCCAGCAGTCATCTCCTCCGGGACAGCCAAGAGACCCAGTACTTC. This codes for CASSHLLRDSQETQYF.

This clonotype was counted many times. The chain uses TRBV12-3 or TRBV12-4 and TRBJ2-7; TRBD2 aligns across 11 bases. The J segment lost 4 bases and the V segment lost 6 bases, leaving 5 bases of the junction unmatched. The CDR3 spans 14 residues. DNA for the CDR3: TGTGCCAGCAGACCGGGACTAGCGGAATACGAGCAGTACTTC. As protein: CASRPGLAEYEQYF.

The chain uses TRBV24-1 and TRBJ2-3; no definite D call. Per germline, CDR1 KGHDR and CDR2 SFDVKD. The CDR3 loop spans 16 amino acids. The V gene lost 3 bases and the J gene lost 3 bases, with 15 bases spanning the gap. The CDR3: CATSDPGSDGTDTQYF. CDR3 bases: TGTGCCACCAGTGATCCCGGGTCCGACGGAACAGATACGCAGTATTTT.

This clonotype was recorded many times. The genes are TRBV6-5 and TRBJ2-5; no definite D call. The CDR3 is 16 residues long. Germline lookup yields CDR1 MNHEY and CDR2 SVGAGI. V lost 2 bases to trimming and J lost 4 bases, with 17 bases between them. In DNA, the CDR3 is TGTGCCAGCAGTTACGCTCCTGTGGTTACAGCAGAGACCCAGTACTTC. The encoded protein is CASSYAPVVTAETQYF.

Many counts were recorded for this clonotype. CDR3 amino acids: CASSLAWREGTLTYEQYF. Here the CDR3 DNA reads TGTGCCAGCAGCTTGGCTTGGCGGGAGGGGACCCTTACCTACGAGCAGTACTTC. This chain joins TRBV5-5 and TRBJ2-7, with TRBD2 matching over 9 bases. V lost 0 bases and J lost 2; bases outside the gene matches: 12. CDR1 is SGHKS and CDR2 is YYEKEE in the germline V gene (reference sequence). The CDR3 has 18 residues.

This clonotype was seen only a few times. The chain couples TRBV18 to TRBJ2-3, with 7 bases lining up with TRBD2. The junction had 7 bases not matched to a gene; V was cut back by 0 bases and J by 1 base. The CDR3 has 17 amino acids. The germline V gene has CDR1 KGHSH and CDR2 LQKENI. This chain's CDR3 is CASSPPIGTSGTDTQYF. The CDR3 DNA reads TGTGCCAGCTCACCACCGATTGGTACTAGCGGCACAGATACGCAGTATTTT.

This clonotype was seen many times. The J gene is TRBJ2-3, the V gene TRBV7-3; the D gene is possibly TRBD2 (6 bases). Germline V gives CDR1 SGHTA, CDR2 FQGTGA. V was clipped by 1 base and J by 1 base, with 9 bases between them. The length of the CDR3 is 15 residues. DNA of the CDR3: TGTGCCAGCAGCTTAATGGGCGGGGGCACAGATACGCAGTATTTT. Its translation is CASSLMGGGTDTQYF.